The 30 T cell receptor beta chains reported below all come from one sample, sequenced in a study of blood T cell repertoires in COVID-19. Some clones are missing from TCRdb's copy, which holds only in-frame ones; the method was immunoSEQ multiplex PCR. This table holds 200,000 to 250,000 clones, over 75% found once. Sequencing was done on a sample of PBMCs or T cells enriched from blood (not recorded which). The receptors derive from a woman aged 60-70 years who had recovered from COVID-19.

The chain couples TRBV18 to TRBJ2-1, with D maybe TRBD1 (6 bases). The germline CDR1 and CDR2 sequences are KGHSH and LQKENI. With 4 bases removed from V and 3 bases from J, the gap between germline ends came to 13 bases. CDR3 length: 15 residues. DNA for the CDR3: TGTGCCAGCTCACGGGGACAAGAACTCTACAATGAGCAGTTCTTC. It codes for CASSRGQELYNEQFF.

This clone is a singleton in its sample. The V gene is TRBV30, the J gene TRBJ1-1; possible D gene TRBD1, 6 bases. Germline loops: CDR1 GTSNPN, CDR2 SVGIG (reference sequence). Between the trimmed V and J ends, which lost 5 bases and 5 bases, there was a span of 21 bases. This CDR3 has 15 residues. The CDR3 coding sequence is TGTGCCTGGGGGCTGGGGACATCGAGAGGAACTGAAGCTTTCTTT. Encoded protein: CAWGLGTSRGTEAFF. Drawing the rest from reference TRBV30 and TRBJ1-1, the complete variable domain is SQTIHQWPATLVQPVGSPLSLECTVEGTSNPNLYWYRQAAGRGLQLLFYSVGIGQISSEVPQNLSASRPQDRQFILSSKKLLLSDSGFYLCAWGLGTSRGTEAFFGQGTRLTVV.

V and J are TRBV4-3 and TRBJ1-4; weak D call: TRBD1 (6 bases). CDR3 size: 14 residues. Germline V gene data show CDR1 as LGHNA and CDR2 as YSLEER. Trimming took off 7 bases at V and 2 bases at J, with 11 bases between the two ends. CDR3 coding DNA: TGCGCCAGCACAGTCAGGGGTACTAATGAAAAACTGTTTTTT. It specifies CASTVRGTNEKLFF.

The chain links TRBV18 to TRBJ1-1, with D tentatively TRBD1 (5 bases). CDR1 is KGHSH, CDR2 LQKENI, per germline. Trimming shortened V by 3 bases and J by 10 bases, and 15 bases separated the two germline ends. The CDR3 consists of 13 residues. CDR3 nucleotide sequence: TGTGCCAGCTCACCGGGGGAGGTGCATTTAGCTTTCTTT. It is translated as CASSPGEVHLAFF.

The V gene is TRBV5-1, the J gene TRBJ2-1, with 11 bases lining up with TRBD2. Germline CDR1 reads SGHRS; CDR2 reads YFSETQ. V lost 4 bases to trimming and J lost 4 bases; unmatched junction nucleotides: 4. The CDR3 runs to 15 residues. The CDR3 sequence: CASSATSGGYNEQFF. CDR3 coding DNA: TGCGCCAGCAGCGCTACTAGCGGGGGTTACAATGAGCAGTTCTTC.

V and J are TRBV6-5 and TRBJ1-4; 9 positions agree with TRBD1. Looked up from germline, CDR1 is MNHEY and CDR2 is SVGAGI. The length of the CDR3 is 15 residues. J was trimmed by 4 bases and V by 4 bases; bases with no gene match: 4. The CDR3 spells CASSSPGQGNEKLFF. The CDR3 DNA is TGTGCCAGCAGTTCGCCGGGACAGGGTAATGAAAAACTGTTTTTT.

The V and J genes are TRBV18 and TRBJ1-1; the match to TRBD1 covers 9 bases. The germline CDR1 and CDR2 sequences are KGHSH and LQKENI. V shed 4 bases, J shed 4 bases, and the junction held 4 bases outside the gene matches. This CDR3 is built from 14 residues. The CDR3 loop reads CASSLQGAGTEAFF. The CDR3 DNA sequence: TGTGCCAGCTCACTACAGGGGGCTGGCACTGAAGCTTTCTTT.

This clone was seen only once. The chain's CDR3 is CASSLLPGYTQYF. DNA of the CDR3: TGTGCCAGCAGCTTACTCCCAGGATATACGCAGTATTTT. This rearrangement joins TRBV7-9 to TRBJ2-3; D gene uncertain. Germline loops: CDR1 SEHNR, CDR2 FQNEAQ (reference sequence). Trimming shortened V by 2 bases and J by 7 bases, and 10 bases separated the two germline ends. CDR3 size: 13 residues.

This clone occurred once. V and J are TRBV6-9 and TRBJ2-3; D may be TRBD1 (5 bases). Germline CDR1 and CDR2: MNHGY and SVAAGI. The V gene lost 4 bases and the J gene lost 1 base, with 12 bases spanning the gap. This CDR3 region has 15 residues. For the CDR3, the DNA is TGTGCCAGCAGTTCCCAGATAGGGGGCACAGATACGCAGTATTTT. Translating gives CASSSQIGGTDTQYF.

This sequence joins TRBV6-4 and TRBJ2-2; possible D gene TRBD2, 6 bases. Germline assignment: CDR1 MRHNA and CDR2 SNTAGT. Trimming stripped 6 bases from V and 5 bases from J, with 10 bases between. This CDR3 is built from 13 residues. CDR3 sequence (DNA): TGTGCCAGCAGCCAGGAGGGAACCGGGGAGCTGTTTTTT. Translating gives CASSQEGTGELFF.

The CDR3 DNA reads as TGTGCTAGTGGTTTGGCCTCAAACCGGGACTCCCCCTACGAGCAGTACTTC. Translated: CASGLASNRDSPYEQYF. The chain recombines TRBV12-5 with TRBJ2-7; possibly TRBD2 for D (6 bases). The germline gives CDR1 LGHNT, CDR2 FRNRAP. Trimming pared 1 base from V and 2 bases from J, leaving 18 bases between. The CDR3 is 17 amino acids.

CDR3: CASSPPRKDSSTDTQYF. DNA of the CDR3: TGTGCCAGCAGCCCCCCACGGAAGGACTCTAGCACAGATACGCAGTATTTT. The V call is TRBV7-8, the J call TRBJ2-3, with D perhaps matching TRBD2 (5 bases). The CDR3 loop spans 17 amino acids. V was trimmed by 5 bases and J by 0 bases, leaving 18 bases between them. Germline values: CDR1 SGHVS, CDR2 FQNEAQ.

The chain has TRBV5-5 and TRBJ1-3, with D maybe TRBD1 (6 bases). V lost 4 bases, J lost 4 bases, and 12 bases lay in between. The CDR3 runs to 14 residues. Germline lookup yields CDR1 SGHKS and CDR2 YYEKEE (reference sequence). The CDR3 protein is CASSRQVDGNTIYF. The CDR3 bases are TGTGCCAGCAGCCGACAGGTAGACGGAAACACCATATATTTT. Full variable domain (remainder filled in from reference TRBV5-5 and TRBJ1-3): DAGVTQSPTHLIKTRGQQVTLRCSPISGHKSVSWYQQVLGQGPQFIFQYYEKEERGRGNFPDRFSARQFPNYSSELNVNALLLGDSALYLCASSRQVDGNTIYFGEGSWLTVV.

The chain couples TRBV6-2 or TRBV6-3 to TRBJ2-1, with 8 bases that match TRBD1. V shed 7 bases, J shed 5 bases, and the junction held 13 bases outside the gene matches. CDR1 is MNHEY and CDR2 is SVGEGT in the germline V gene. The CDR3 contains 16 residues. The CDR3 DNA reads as TGTGCCAGCACCCCCGGCCATGGACAGGGCGACAATGAGCAGTTCTTC. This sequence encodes CASTPGHGQGDNEQFF.

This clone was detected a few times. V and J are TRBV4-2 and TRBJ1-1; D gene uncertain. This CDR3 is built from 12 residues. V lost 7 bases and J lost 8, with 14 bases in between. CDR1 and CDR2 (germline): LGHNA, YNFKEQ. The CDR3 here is CASTTSVGEAFF. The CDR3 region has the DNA TGTGCCAGCACCACAAGCGTTGGGGAAGCTTTCTTT.

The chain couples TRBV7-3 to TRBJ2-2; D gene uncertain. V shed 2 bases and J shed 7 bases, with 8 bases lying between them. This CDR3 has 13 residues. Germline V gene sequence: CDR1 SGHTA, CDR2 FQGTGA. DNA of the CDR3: TGTGCCAGCAGCTTATCGCGTTACGGGGAGCTGTTTTTT. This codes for CASSLSRYGELFF.

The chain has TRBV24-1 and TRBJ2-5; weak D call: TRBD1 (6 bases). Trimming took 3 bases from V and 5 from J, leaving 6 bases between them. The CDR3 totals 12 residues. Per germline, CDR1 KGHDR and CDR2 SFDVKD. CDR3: CATSDQGETQYF. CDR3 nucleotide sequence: TGTGCCACCAGTGATCAGGGGGAGACCCAGTACTTC.

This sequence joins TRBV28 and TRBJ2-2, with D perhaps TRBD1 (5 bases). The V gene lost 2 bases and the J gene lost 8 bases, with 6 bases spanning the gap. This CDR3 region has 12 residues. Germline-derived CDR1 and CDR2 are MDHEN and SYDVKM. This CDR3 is CASSLRGGELFF. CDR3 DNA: TGTGCCAGCAGTTTAAGGGGAGGGGAGCTGTTTTTT.

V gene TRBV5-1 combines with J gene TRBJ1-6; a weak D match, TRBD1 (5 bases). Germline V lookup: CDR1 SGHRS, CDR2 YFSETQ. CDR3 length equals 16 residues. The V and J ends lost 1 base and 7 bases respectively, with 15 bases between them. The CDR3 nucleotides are TGCGCCAGCAGCTTGTTCGTGGGACTGGAGAATTCACCCCTCCACTTT. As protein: CASSLFVGLENSPLHF.

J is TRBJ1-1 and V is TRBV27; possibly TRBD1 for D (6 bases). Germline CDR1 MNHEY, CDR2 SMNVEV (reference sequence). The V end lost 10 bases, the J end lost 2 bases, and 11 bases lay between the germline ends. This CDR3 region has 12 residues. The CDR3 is CATRDINTEAFF. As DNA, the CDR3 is TGTGCCACCCGGGACATAAACACTGAAGCTTTCTTT.

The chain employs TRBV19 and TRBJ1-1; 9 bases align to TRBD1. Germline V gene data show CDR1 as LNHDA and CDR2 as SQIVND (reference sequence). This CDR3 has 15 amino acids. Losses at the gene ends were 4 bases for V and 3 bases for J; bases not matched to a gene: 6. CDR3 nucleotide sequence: TGTGCCAGTAGTACCAGACAGGGGGTGGACACTGAAGCTTTCTTT. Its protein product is CASSTRQGVDTEAFF.

CDR3 coding DNA: TGTGCCAGCAGCTTAGGAAACTACAGGCGCACAGATACGCAGTATTTT. Its translation is CASSLGNYRRTDTQYF. The chain recombines TRBV7-2 with TRBJ2-3; tentatively, D is TRBD1 (5 bases). V dropped 1 base and J dropped 1 base, with 12 bases sitting between them. The CDR3 has 16 residues. Per germline, CDR1 SGHTA and CDR2 FQGNSA.

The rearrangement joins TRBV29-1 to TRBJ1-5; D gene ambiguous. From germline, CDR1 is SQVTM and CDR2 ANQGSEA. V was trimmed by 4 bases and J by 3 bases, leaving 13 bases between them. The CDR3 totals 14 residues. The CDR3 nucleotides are TGCAGCGTTGTGGACTCCAGCAACAATCAGCCCCAGCATTTT. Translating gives CSVVDSSNNQPQHF.

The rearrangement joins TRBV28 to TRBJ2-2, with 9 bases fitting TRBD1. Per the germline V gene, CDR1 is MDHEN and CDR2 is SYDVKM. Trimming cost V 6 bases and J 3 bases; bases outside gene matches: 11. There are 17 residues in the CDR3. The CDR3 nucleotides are TGTGCCAGCAGATCCGCCGGGACAGGGACTTACACCGGGGAGCTGTTTTTT. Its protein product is CASRSAGTGTYTGELFF.

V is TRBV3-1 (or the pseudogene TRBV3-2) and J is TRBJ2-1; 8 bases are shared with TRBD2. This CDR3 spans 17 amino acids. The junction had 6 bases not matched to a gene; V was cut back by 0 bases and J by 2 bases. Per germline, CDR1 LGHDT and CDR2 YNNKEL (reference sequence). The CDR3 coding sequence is TGTGCCAGCAGCCAAGAAGAAACTAGCGGAGCCTACAATGAGCAGTTCTTC. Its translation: CASSQEETSGAYNEQFF.

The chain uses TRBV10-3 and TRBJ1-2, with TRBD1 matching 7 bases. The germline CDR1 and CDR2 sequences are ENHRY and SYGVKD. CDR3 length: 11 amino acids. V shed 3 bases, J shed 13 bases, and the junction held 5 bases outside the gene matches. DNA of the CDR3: TGTGCCATCAGTGAACAGGGGCTTTTCACCTTC. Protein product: CAISEQGLFTF.

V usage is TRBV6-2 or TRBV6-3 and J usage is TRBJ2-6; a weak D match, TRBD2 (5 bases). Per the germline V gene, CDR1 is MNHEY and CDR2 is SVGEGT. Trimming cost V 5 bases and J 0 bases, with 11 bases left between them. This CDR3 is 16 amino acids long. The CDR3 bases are TGTGCCAGCAGTACCGGGGTCTTCTCTGGGGCCAACGTCCTGACTTTC. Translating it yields CASSTGVFSGANVLTF.

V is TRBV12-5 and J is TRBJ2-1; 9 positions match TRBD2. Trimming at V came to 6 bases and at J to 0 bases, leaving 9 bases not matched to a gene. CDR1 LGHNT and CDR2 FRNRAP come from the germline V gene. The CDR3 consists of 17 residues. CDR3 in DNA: TGTGCTAGTGGGCCTCCCCTAGCGGGAAGCTCCTACAATGAGCAGTTCTTC. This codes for CASGPPLAGSSYNEQFF.

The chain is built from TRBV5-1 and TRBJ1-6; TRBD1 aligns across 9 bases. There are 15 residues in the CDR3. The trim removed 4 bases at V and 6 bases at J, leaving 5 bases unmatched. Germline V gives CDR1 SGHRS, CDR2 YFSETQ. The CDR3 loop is CASSVTGGINSPLHF. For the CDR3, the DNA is TGCGCCAGCAGCGTAACAGGGGGCATTAATTCACCCCTCCACTTT.

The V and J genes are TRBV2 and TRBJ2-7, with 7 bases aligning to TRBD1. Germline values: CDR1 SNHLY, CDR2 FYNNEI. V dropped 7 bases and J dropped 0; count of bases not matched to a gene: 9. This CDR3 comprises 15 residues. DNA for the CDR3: TGTGCCAGCAACCAACAGGGGCCCAGCTCCTACGAGCAGTACTTC. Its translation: CASNQQGPSSYEQYF.